Described below is a single T cell receptor (beta chain) sequence and its context. Its matching antigen is unknown. The data were taken from a study of siplizumab effects on memory and regulatory T cells. Regarding the study as a whole: Naive T cells looked more diverse than memory cells, and they looked like major contributors to the alloresponse. The mapping of alloreactive clones to unstimulated subsets covered only a minor fraction of them. Most proliferating CD4+ or CD8+ clones, roughly 75-95%, had no naive or memory assignment.

The table came from immunoSEQ multiplex PCR; TCRdb's copy has only in-frame clones and leaves some out. The sample contains 87,000 or so clones, 94% of which appear only once. CDR3 size: 14 residues. The V gene's germline CDR1 is SGHNT and CDR2 YYREEE (reference sequence). V lost 5 bases and J lost 4, with 15 bases in between. This receptor was identified in a human donor in good health. This chain connects TRBV5-4 to TRBJ2-5; D gene uncertain. Sequenced sample: non-Treg CD4+ T cells sorted from blood. The CDR3 spells CASRPILDGETQYF. The CDR3 DNA reads TGTGCCAGCAGGCCAATATTGGACGGAGAGACCCAGTACTTC. Full variable domain (rest looked up from reference TRBV5-4 and TRBJ2-5): ETGVTQSPTHLIKTRGQQVTLRCSSQSGHNTVSWYQQALGQGPQFIFQYYREEENGRGNFPPRFSGLQFPNYSSELNVNALELDDSALYLCASRPILDGETQYFGPGTRLLVL.